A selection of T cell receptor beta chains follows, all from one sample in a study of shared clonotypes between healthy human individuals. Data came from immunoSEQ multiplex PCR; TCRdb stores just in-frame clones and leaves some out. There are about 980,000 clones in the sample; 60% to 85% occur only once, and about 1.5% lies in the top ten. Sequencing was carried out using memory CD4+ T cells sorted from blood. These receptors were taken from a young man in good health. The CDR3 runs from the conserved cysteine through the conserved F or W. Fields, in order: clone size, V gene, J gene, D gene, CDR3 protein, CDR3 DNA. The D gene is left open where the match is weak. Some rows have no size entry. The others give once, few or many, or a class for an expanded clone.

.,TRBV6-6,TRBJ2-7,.,CASSYELARYEQYF,TGTGCCAGCAGTTACGAGCTAGCCCGCTACGAGCAGTACTTC
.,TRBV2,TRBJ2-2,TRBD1,CASSVQGAGGELFF,TGTGCCAGCAGTGTGCAGGGGGCGGGCGGGGAGCTGTTTTTT
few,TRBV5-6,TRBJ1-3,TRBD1,CASRRDRAAGNTIYF,TGTGCCAGCAGACGCGACAGGGCGGCTGGAAACACCATATATTTT
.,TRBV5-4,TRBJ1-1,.,CASSSRWGASTEAFF,TGTGCCAGCAGCTCCCGATGGGGGGCTTCCACTGAAGCTTTCTTT
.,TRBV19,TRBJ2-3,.,CASSLGRSTDTQYF,TGTGCCAGTAGTCTAGGAAGAAGCACAGATACGCAGTATTTT
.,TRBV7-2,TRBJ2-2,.,CASSLEQGVTGELFF,TGTGCCAGCAGCTTAGAACAGGGAGTCACCGGGGAGCTGTTTTTT
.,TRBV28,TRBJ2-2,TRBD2,CASSFQRGGNTGELFF,TGTGCCAGCAGTTTTCAGCGGGGGGGTAACACCGGGGAGCTGTTTTTT
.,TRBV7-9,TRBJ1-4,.,CASRIEANEKLFF,TGTGCCAGCAGGATAGAGGCTAATGAAAAACTGTTTTTT
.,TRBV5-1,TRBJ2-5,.,CASSFLSQETQYF,TGCGCCAGCAGCTTCCTCAGTCAAGAGACCCAGTACTTC
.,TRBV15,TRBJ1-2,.,CATSRVGRGYTF,TGTGCCACCAGCAGAGTCGGGAGGGGCTACACCTTC
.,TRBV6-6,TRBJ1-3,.,CAGGSGNTIYF,TGTGCCGGGGGTTCTGGAAACACCATATATTTT
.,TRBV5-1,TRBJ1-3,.,CASSFQSQSSGNTIYF,TGCGCCAGCAGCTTCCAATCGCAGAGCTCTGGAAACACCATATATTTT
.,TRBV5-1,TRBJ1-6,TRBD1,CASSLDGQGRSPLHF,TGCGCCAGCAGCTTGGACGGACAGGGGCGATCACCCCTCCACTTT
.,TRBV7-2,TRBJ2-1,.,CASSAHAGEQFF,TGTGCCAGCAGCGCACACGCGGGTGAGCAGTTCTTC
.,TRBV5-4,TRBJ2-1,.,CASSLAKTYNEQFF,TGTGCCAGCAGCTTGGCCAAGACCTACAATGAGCAGTTCTTC
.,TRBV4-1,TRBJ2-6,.,CASSQEAVGNSGANVLTF,TGCGCCAGCAGCCAAGAGGCTGTTGGGAACTCTGGGGCCAACGTCCTGACTTTC
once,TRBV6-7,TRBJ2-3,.,CASSYGTGHPGVQYF,TGTGCCAGCAGTTACGGGACGGGACACCCAGGGGTGCAGTATTTT